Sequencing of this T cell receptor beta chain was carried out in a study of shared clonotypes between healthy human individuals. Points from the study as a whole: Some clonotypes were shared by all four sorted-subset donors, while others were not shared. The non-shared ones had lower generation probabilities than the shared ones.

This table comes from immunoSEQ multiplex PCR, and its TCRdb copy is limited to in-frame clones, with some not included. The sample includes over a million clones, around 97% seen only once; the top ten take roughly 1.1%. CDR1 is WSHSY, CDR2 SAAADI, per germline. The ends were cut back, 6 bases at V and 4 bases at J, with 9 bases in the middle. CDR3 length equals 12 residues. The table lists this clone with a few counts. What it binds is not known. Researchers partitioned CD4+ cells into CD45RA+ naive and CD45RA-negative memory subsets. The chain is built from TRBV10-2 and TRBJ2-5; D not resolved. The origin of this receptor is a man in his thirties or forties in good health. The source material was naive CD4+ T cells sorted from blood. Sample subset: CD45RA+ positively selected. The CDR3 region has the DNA TGCGCCAGCAGGTCAGGCGGAGAGACCCAGTACTTC. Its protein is CASRSGGETQYF.